Listed below are T cell receptor beta chains from one sample, sequenced in a study of T cells in Graves' hyperthyroidism and ophthalmopathy. TCRdb itself ran the multiplex PCR reads through MiXCR, one entry per CDR3 protein. The table lists roughly 500,000 distinct CDR3 sequences, 24% of them singletons. The sequencing sample was made of blood. The receptors were gathered from a woman between 25 and 40 years old with Graves' ophthalmopathy. Both conserved end residues are part of each CDR3. D genes are given only for firm matches. Clone size is not always given. Where it is, it says once, few, many or a class for expanded clones.

D gene	J gene	V gene	clone size	CDR3 protein	CDR3 DNA
TRBD1	TRBJ1-1	TRBV12-3/TRBV12-4	many	CASTTRVGQSEAFF	TGTGCCAGCACCACTCGCGTGGGACAGTCTGAAGCTTTCTTT
TRBD2	TRBJ2-5	TRBV6-2/TRBV6-3	many	CASSYGTSGLYQETQYF	TGTGCCAGCAGTTACGGGACTAGCGGTTTGTACCAAGAGACCCAGTACTTC
TRBD1	TRBJ2-2	TRBV11-2	many	CASSLITGGTGELFF	TGTGCCAGCAGCTTAATTACAGGGGGGACCGGGGAGCTGTTTTTT
NA	TRBJ2-2	TRBV28	NA	CASLRRSTGELFF	TGTGCCAGCCTCCGCAGGAGCACCGGGGAGCTGTTTTTT
TRBD2	TRBJ2-2	TRBV29-1	many	CSGSAGLADTGELFF	TGCAGCGGGTCAGCGGGTCTAGCGGACACCGGGGAGCTGTTTTTT
NA	TRBJ2-2	TRBV20-1	NA	CSAPGHRNTGELFF	TGCAGTGCTCCGGGACACCGGAACACCGGGGAGCTGTTTTTT
NA	TRBJ1-1	TRBV6-1	NA	CACSRRRNTEAFF	TGTGCCTGCAGTCGTCGTCGGAACACTGAAGCTTTCTTT
NA	TRBJ1-2	TRBV3-1	many	CASSQAIRVKVNGYTF	TGTGCCAGCAGCCAAGCTATAAGGGTTAAGGTGAATGGCTACACCTTC
NA	TRBJ2-7	TRBV13	few	CASSLGGAGKTYEQYF	TGTGCCAGCAGCTTAGGAGGGGCAGGGAAAACCTACGAGCAGTACTTC
TRBD2	TRBJ2-5	TRBV6-5	NA	CASSYSVAGGAETQYF	TGTGCCAGCAGTTACTCGGTAGCGGGGGGCGCCGAGACCCAGTACTTC
TRBD1	TRBJ1-1	TRBV6-1	NA	CASKDRQGWAEAFF	TGTGCCAGCAAAGACAGACAGGGCTGGGCTGAAGCTTTCTTT